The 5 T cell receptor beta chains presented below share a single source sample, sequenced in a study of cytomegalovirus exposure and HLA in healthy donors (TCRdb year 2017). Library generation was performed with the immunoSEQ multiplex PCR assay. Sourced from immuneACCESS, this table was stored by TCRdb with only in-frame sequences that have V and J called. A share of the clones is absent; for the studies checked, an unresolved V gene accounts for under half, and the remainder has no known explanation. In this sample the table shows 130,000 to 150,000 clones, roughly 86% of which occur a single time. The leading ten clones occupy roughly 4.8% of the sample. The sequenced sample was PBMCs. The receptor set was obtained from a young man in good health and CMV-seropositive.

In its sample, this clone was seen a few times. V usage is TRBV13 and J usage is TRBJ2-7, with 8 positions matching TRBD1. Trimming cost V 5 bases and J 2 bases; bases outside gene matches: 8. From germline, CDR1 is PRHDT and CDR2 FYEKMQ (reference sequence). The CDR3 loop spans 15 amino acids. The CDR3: CASSLETGATYEQYF. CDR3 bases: TGTGCCAGCAGCCTAGAGACAGGGGCCACCTACGAGCAGTACTTC.

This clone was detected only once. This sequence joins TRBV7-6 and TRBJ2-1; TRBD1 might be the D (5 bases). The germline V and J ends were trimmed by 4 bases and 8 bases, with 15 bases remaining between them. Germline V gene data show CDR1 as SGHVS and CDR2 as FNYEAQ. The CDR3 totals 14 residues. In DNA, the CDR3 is TGTGCCAGCAGCTCCATCGGGCCCAGGGATGAGCAGTTCTTC. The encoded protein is CASSSIGPRDEQFF.

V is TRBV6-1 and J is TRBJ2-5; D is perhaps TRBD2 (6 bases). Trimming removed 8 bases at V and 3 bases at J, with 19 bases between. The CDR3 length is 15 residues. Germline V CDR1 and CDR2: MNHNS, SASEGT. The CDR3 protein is CASRPNRLGKETQYF. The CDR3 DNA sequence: TGTGCCAGCCGCCCCAATAGACTAGGAAAAGAGACCCAGTACTTC.

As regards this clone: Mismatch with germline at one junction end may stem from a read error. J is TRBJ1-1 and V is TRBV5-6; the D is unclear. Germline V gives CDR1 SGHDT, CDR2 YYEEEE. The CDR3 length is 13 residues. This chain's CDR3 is CASSLGPNTEAFF. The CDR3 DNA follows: TGTGCCAGCAGTTTGGGTCCAAACACTGAAGCTTTCTTT.

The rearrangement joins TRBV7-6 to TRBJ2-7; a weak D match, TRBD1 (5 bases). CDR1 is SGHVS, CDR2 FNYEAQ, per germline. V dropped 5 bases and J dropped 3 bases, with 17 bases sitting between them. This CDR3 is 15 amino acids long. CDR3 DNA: TGTGCCAGCAGCGACTCCCAGGGCCCCCTCTACGAGCAGTACTTC. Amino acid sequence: CASSDSQGPLYEQYF.